One sample yielded the 16 T cell receptor beta chains listed below, sequenced in a study of T cell clonotyping in hematopoietic cell transplantation (dated by TCRdb to the early 2020s). Libraries were constructed by the immunoSEQ multiplex PCR assay. TCRdb carries this immuneACCESS record with in-frame sequences only. Its versions omit some clonotypes, under half of them owing to an unresolved V gene in the studies checked, with the rest unexplained. The sample records roughly 29,000 clones, roughly 80% of which are singletons. Of the sample, roughly 6.8% falls within the top ten clones. Reading the label with the study, this specimen's time point is: recipient sample about 28 days before transplant, after cytoreduction. Sequencing used peripheral blood mononuclear cells, obtained before stem cell transplant. The receptors were sampled from a woman aged 25 to 39 with chronic myeloid leukemia. Some clones in this sample may be carry-over from other donors' samples.

The V and J genes are TRBV5-1 and TRBJ2-7; TRBD1 is a possible D gene (5 bases). Trimming pared 0 bases from V and 5 bases from J, leaving 9 bases between. CDR1 SGHRS and CDR2 YFSETQ come from the germline V gene. The CDR3 is 13 amino acids. The CDR3 region is CASSLVGVHEQYF. Written as DNA, the CDR3 is TGCGCCAGCAGCTTGGTAGGGGTCCACGAGCAGTACTTC.

The chain joins TRBV7-6 to TRBJ1-6; maybe TRBD1 (5 bases). Germline lookup yields CDR1 SGHVS and CDR2 FNYEAQ. The CDR3 has 14 amino acids. V was shortened by 0 bases and J by 6 bases, with 6 bases between the two germline ends. CDR3 DNA: TGTGCCAGCAGCTTAGCCCAGGGTAATTCACCCCTCCACTTT. This encodes CASSLAQGNSPLHF.

This rearrangement joins TRBV14 to TRBJ1-2; TRBD1 agrees at 9 bases. J was trimmed by 7 bases and V by 0 bases; bases with no gene match: 9. Per the germline V gene, CDR1 is SGHDN and CDR2 is FVKESK. This CDR3 region has 16 residues. CDR3 region: CASSQDGTGLFSGYTF. The CDR3 DNA follows: TGTGCCAGCAGCCAAGACGGGACAGGGCTATTCAGTGGCTACACCTTC. The full variable domain, completed using reference TRBV14 and TRBJ1-2, is EAGVTQFPSHSVIEKGQTVTLRCDPISGHDNLYWYRRVMGKEIKFLLHFVKESKQDESGMPNNRFLAERTGGTYSTLKVQPAELEDSGVYFCASSQDGTGLFSGYTFGSGTRLTVV.

The CDR3 loop is CASSLLGQNYNSPLHF. For the CDR3, the DNA is TGCGCCAGCAGCTTGTTGGGACAGAATTATAATTCACCCCTCCACTTT. This rearrangement joins TRBV5-1 to TRBJ1-6, with TRBD1 matching 7 bases. Losses at the gene ends were 1 base for V and 4 bases for J; bases not matched to a gene: 5. CDR3 length: 16 residues. Germline V gene lookup returns CDR1 SGHRS and CDR2 YFSETQ.

In its sample, this clone was seen a few times. The DNA for the CDR3 is TGTGCCAGCAGCTTGTATGGACAGGGTCGGAATGGCTACACCTTC. Translating it yields CASSLYGQGRNGYTF. The V gene is TRBV5-6, the J gene TRBJ1-2, with 8 bases matching TRBD1. CDR3 size: 15 residues. Per germline, CDR1 SGHDT and CDR2 YYEEEE. V shed 1 base, J shed 6 bases, and the junction held 8 bases outside the gene matches.

This clone was counted once. This chain links TRBV4-1 with TRBJ2-2; 9 bases are a match to TRBD2. The CDR3 runs to 16 residues. CDR1 and CDR2 (germline): MGHRA, YSYEKL. V lost 4 bases, J lost 4 bases, and 7 bases stayed unmatched. The CDR3 here is CASSREAGGGTGELFF. CDR3 nucleotide sequence: TGCGCCAGCAGCCGGGAGGCGGGGGGGGGCACCGGGGAGCTGTTTTTT.

This clone was seen once. V gene TRBV4-3 combines with J gene TRBJ2-1; TRBD1 matches 10 bases. Germline values: CDR1 LGHNA, CDR2 YSLEER. The junction had 7 bases not matched to a gene; V was cut back by 2 bases and J by 6 bases. The CDR3 runs 16 residues. CDR3 nucleotides: TGCGCCAGCAGCCAATTAACCGGGACAGGGGCCAATGAGCAGTTCTTC. Amino acids: CASSQLTGTGANEQFF.

The chain is built from TRBV6-1 and TRBJ1-1; TRBD1 is a possible D gene (6 bases). Germline-derived CDR1 and CDR2 are MNHNS and SASEGT. Trimming took off 7 bases at V and 5 bases at J, with 11 bases between the two ends. This CDR3 comprises 12 residues. CDR3 coding DNA: TGTGCCAGCACAGGGGTTCAAACTGAAGCTTTCTTT. This codes for CASTGVQTEAFF.

The chain combines TRBV28 with TRBJ1-1, with D hard to call. Germline assignment: CDR1 MDHEN and CDR2 SYDVKM. The CDR3 covers 12 residues. Trimming removed 10 bases from V and 6 bases from J, with 15 bases in between. CDR3 amino acids: CAISSGVAEAFF. CDR3 sequence (DNA): TGTGCCATCTCCTCCGGGGTGGCTGAAGCTTTCTTT. Variable domain in full (rest from reference TRBV28 and TRBJ1-1): DVKVTQSSRYLVKRTGEKVFLECVQDMDHENMFWYRQDPGLGLRLIYFSYDVKMKEKGDIPEGYSVSREKKERFSLILESASTNQTSMYLCAISSGVAEAFFGQGTRLTVV.

This clone came up once. The chain has TRBV5-4 and TRBJ1-2; TRBD1 matches at 8 bases. Germline lookup yields CDR1 SGHNT and CDR2 YYREEE (reference sequence). CDR3 length equals 14 residues. The J segment lost 7 bases and the V segment lost 5 bases, leaving 10 bases of the junction unmatched. The CDR3 DNA sequence: TGTGCCAGCAGGGCTCCAGGGGGCGCCGGTGGCTACACCTTC. It encodes CASRAPGGAGGYTF.

V usage is TRBV11-2 and J usage is TRBJ1-2; perhaps TRBD1 as D (6 bases). Germline assignment: CDR1 SGHAT and CDR2 FQNNGV. The CDR3 is 15 amino acids. Trimming stripped 5 bases from V and 4 bases from J, with 17 bases between. The CDR3 protein is CASSTAGAKSYGYTF. The CDR3 nucleotides read TGTGCCAGCAGCACCGCGGGGGCGAAGAGCTATGGCTACACCTTC.

The rearrangement links TRBV30 to TRBJ1-2; D unclear. This CDR3 contains 13 residues. V lost 1 base and J lost 4, with 10 bases in between. Germline values: CDR1 GTSNPN, CDR2 SVGIG (reference sequence). DNA of the CDR3: TGTGCCTGGAGTGAAAGAACACGCTATGGCTACACCTTC. It encodes CAWSERTRYGYTF.

The gene calls are TRBV6-6 and TRBJ1-2, with 11 bases matching TRBD1. This CDR3 is 16 amino acids long. With 0 bases clipped from V and 8 bases from J, the junction kept 8 bases outside the gene matches. CDR1 MNHNY and CDR2 SVGAGI come from the germline V gene (reference sequence). This chain's CDR3 is CASSYSSGDRGYGYTF. The CDR3 nucleotides read TGTGCCAGCAGTTACTCGAGCGGGGACAGGGGGTACGGCTACACCTTC.

This chain connects TRBV4-1 to TRBJ1-1, with D possibly matching TRBD1 (6 bases). The CDR3 covers 13 residues. Trimming took off 0 bases at V and 7 bases at J, with 9 bases between the two ends. Germline lookup yields CDR1 MGHRA and CDR2 YSYEKL. The CDR3 coding sequence is TGCGCCAGCAGCCAAGATCAGGGGATTGAAGCTTTCTTT. It codes for CASSQDQGIEAFF.

The chain couples TRBV7-2 to TRBJ2-2, with a weak D call TRBD2 (6 bases). Trimming took off 5 bases at V and 3 bases at J, with 10 bases between the two ends. Per the germline V gene, CDR1 is SGHTA and CDR2 is FQGNSA. The CDR3 runs to 14 residues. CDR3 nucleotides: TGTGCCAGCAGCAGGGACTCCTACACCGGGGAGCTGTTTTTT. Protein sequence: CASSRDSYTGELFF.

This clone appeared once. The chain recombines TRBV5-4 with TRBJ1-2; D is undetermined. The ends were cut back, 0 bases at V and 8 bases at J, with 8 bases in the middle. This CDR3 comprises 12 residues. CDR1 is SGHNT and CDR2 is YYREEE in the germline V gene (reference sequence). The DNA of the CDR3 is TGTGCCAGCAGCTTGGCCAGAAGCGGCTACACCTTC. This encodes CASSLARSGYTF. Filled out from reference TRBV5-4 and TRBJ1-2, the complete variable domain reads ETGVTQSPTHLIKTRGQQVTLRCSSQSGHNTVSWYQQALGQGPQFIFQYYREEENGRGNFPPRFSGLQFPNYSSELNVNALELDDSALYLCASSLARSGYTFGSGTRLTVV.